This TCR beta chain was retrieved from a study of cytomegalovirus exposure and HLA in healthy donors. The donors were in the approximately 110-subject validation cohort; that cohort was separate from the 666-subject first cohort. Germline-derived CDR1 and CDR2 are SGHAT and FQDESV (reference sequence). V shed 0 bases, J shed 0 bases, and the junction held 4 bases outside the gene matches. CDR3 length equals 17 residues. This table comes from immunoSEQ multiplex PCR, and its TCRdb copy is limited to in-frame clones, with some not included. Of some 150,000 clones in the sample, about 87% are singletons; the top ten hold 4.5%.

The chain employs TRBV11-1 and TRBJ1-2, with 10 positions matching TRBD1. Sample: PBMCs. This receptor was obtained from a man between 18 and 29 years old in good health and CMV-seropositive. The CDR3 loop reads CASSLAGDRGPNYGYTF. The CDR3 DNA is TGTGCCAGCAGCTTAGCGGGAGACAGGGGGCCTAACTATGGCTACACCTTC.